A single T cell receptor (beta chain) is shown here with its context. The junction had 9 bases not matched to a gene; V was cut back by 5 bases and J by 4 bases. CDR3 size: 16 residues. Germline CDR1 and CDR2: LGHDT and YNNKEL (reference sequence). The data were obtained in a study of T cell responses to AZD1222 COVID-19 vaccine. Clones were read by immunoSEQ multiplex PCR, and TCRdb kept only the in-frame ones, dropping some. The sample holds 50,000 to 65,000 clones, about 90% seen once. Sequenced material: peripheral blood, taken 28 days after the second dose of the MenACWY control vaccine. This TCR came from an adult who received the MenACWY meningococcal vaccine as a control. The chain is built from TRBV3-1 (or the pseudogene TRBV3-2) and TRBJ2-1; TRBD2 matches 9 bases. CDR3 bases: TGTGCCAGCAGCGTCCCCGGGACTAGCTTTTACAATGAGCAGTTCTTC. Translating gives CASSVPGTSFYNEQFF.